Sequencing of this T cell receptor (beta chain) was carried out in a study of siplizumab effects on memory and regulatory T cells. Points from the study as a whole: Assignment to unstimulated subsets succeeded for only a minor fraction of the alloreactive clones. Major contributors to the alloresponse seemed to be naive T cells, which also appeared more diverse than memory cells.

A remark on this clone: What it binds is unknown.

The assay looked at some 96,000 TCR templates in each sample. Method: immunoSEQ multiplex PCR; TCRdb's copy keeps in-frame clones and lacks some. The table lists roughly 100,000 clones, 92% of them singletons. Germline V CDR1 and CDR2: SNHLY, FYNNEI. This CDR3 contains 13 residues. Trimming left V 10 bases short and J 1 base short, with 11 bases between. The sequenced material came from CD4+ T cells sorted from blood. The genes are TRBV2 and TRBJ1-5; D possibly corresponds to TRBD1 (5 bases). This clonotype was obtained from a human donor in good health. The CDR3 is CATRQTSNQPQHF. The CDR3 DNA follows: TGTGCCACTCGACAGACCAGCAATCAGCCCCAGCATTTT. The full variable domain, rest sourced from reference TRBV2 and TRBJ1-5, is EPEVTQTPSHQVTQMGQEVILRCVPISNHLYFYWYRQILGQKVEFLVSFYNNEISEKSEIFDDQFSVERPDGSNFTLKIRSTKLEDSAMYFCATRQTSNQPQHFGDGTRLSIL.